The TCR beta chain described here comes from a study of blood T cell repertoires in COVID-19. Per the authors' pipeline: For nucleated cells, counts were estimated from reference gene primer amplification. The data were produced by immunoSEQ multiplex PCR, yet TCRdb's version contains in-frame clones alone and is incomplete. The D gene and trimming were derived from the DNA, and the V and J assignments and clone size from that table. The sample includes about 340,000 clones, about 90% seen only once; the top ten take about 6%. Germline assignment: CDR1 SGHAT and CDR2 FQNNGV. The CDR3 spans 16 residues. V lost 2 bases to trimming and J lost 4 bases; unmatched junction nucleotides: 5.

The clonotype was recovered from a woman aged 45-59 years with COVID-19, enrolled during active disease. The specimen sequenced was peripheral blood. The gene calls are TRBV11-2 and TRBJ2-1, with 10 bases lining up with TRBD2. This CDR3 is CASSLRTSGNYNEQFF. The CDR3 DNA sequence: TGTGCCAGCAGCTTAAGAACTAGCGGGAATTACAATGAGCAGTTCTTC.